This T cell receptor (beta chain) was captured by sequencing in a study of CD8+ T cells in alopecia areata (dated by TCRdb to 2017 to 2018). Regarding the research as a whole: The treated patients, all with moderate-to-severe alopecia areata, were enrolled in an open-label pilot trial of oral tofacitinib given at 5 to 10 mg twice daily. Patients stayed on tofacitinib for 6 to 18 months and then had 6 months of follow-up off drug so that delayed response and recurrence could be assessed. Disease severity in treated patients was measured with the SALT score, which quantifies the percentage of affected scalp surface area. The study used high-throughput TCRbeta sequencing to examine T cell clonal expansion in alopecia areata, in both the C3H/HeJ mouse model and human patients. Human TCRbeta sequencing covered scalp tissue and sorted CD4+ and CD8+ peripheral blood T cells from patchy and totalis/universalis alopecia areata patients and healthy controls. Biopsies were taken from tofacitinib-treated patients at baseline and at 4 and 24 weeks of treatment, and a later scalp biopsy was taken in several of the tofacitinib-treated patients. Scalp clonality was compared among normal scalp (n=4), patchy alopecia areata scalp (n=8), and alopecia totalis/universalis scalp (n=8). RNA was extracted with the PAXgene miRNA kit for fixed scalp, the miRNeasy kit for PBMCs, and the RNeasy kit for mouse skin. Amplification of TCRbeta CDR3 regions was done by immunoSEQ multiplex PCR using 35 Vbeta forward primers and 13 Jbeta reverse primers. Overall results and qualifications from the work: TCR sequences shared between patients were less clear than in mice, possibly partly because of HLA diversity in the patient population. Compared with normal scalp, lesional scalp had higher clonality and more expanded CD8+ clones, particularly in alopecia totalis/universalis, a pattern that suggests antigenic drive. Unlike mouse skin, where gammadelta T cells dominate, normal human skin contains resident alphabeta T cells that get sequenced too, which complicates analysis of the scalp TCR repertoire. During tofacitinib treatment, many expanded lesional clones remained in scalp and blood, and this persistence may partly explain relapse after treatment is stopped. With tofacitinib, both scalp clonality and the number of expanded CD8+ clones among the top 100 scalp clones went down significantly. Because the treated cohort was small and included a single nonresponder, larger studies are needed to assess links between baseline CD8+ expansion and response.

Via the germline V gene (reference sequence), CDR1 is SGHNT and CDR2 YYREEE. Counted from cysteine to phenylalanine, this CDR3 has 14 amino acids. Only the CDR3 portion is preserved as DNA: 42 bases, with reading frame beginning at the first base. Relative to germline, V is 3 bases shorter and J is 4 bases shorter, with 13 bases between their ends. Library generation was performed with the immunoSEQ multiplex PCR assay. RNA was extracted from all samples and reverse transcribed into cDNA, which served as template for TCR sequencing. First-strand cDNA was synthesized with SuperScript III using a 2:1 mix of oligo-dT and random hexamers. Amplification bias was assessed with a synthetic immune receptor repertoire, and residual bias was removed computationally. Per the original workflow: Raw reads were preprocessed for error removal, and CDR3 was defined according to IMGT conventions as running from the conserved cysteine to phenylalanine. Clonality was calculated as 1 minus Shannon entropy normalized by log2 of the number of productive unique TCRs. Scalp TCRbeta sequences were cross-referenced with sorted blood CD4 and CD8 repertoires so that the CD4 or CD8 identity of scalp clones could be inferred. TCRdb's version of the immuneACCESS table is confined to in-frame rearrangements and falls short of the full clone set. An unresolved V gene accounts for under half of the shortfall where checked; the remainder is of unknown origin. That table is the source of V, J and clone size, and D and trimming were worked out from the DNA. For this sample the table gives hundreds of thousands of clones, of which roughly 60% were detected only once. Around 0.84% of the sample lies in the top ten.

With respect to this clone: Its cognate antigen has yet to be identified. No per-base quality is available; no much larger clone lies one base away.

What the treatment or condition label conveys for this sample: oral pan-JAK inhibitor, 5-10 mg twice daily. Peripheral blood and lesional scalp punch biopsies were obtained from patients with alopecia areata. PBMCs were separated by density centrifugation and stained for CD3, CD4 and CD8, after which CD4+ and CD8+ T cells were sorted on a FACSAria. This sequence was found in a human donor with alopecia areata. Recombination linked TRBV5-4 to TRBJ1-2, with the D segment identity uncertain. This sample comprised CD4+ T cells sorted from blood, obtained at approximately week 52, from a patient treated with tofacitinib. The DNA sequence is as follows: TGTGCCAGCAGCTGGTCATGGGGTCCCTATGGCTACACCTTC. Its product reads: CASSWSWGPYGYTF.